These 16 T cell receptor beta chains originate from one sample sequenced in a study of Graves' ophthalmopathy and Graves' hyperthyroidism. RNA transcripts yielded amplified TCR beta CDR3 regions. Scientists carried out first-round RT-PCR using HTBI primers and then a second-round multiplex PCR. TCRdb redid the calling of the multiplex PCR reads with MiXCR, one entry per CDR3 protein. The top ten clones hold roughly 3.5% of a sample with around 600,000 distinct CDR3 sequences, 35% to 50% of them seen once. The sequenced material came from peripheral blood. The receptor set was obtained from an adult man with Graves' ophthalmopathy.

This clonotype was seen only a few times. The genes are TRBV6-5 and TRBJ1-2; D is undetermined. This CDR3 is 12 amino acids long. The germline V gene encodes CDR1 MNHEY and CDR2 SVGAGI. The ends were cut back, 5 bases at V and 0 bases at J, with 4 bases in the middle. The CDR3 sequence is CASSGPNYGYTF. CDR3 in DNA: TGTGCCAGCAGTGGTCCTAACTATGGCTACACCTTC.

This clonotype has at least ten counts. This rearrangement joins TRBV10-3 to TRBJ2-2; D possibly uses TRBD1 or TRBD2 (5 bases each). Germline loops: CDR1 ENHRY, CDR2 SYGVKD. The CDR3 length is 17 residues. The ends were cut back, 1 base at V and 3 bases at J, with 15 bases in the middle. CDR3: CAISEFVRGAHTGELFF. The CDR3 nucleotides read TGTGCCATCAGTGAGTTTGTACGAGGGGCTCACACCGGGGAGCTGTTTTTT.

This clonotype was recorded many times. This sequence joins TRBV14 and TRBJ1-3; D gene uncertain. Trimming removed 4 bases from V and 3 bases from J, with 7 bases in between. CDR1 SGHDN and CDR2 FVKESK come from the germline V gene. The CDR3 runs 13 residues. CDR3 residues: CASSPSGGNTIYF. The CDR3, as DNA: TGTGCCAGCAGCCCTAGCGGTGGAAACACCATATATTTT.

The rearrangement joins TRBV24-1 to TRBJ2-4; 7 bases agree with TRBD1. Germline CDR1 and CDR2: KGHDR and SFDVKD. The CDR3 is made up of 13 amino acids. Trimming cost V 7 bases and J 8 bases; bases outside gene matches: 7. For the CDR3, the DNA is TGTGCCACCAGCGGAGGCCAGGGGGACATTCAGTACTTC. It yields the protein CATSGGQGDIQYF.

This clonotype was seen many times. V is TRBV20-1 and J is TRBJ2-5; D not certain. V gave up 1 base and J gave up 5 bases, with 20 bases separating them. Germline lookup yields CDR1 DFQATT and CDR2 SNEGSKA (reference sequence). The CDR3 runs 16 residues. The chain's CDR3 is CSARGPPRRVGETQYF. For the CDR3, the DNA is TGCAGTGCTAGAGGCCCCCCGCGTAGAGTGGGGGAGACCCAGTACTTC.

This clonotype was seen many times. The V gene is TRBV7-9, the J gene TRBJ2-5; the D gene is possibly TRBD1 (6 bases). V lost 2 bases and J lost 5, with 12 bases in between. This CDR3 is built from 14 residues. Germline assignment: CDR1 SEHNR and CDR2 FQNEAQ (reference sequence). The CDR3 coding sequence is TGTGCCAGCAGCTTAACGGCAGGGGACGAGACCCAGTACTTC. Encoded protein: CASSLTAGDETQYF.

This clonotype was seen many times. The chain is built from TRBV7-9 and TRBJ2-7; possible D gene TRBD1, 6 bases. Trimming took 6 bases from V and 3 from J, leaving 12 bases between them. The CDR3 sequence is 13 residues long. In germline, CDR1 is SEHNR, CDR2 FQNEAQ (reference sequence). This chain's CDR3 is CASSSIRGYEQYF. The CDR3 coding sequence is TGTGCCAGCAGTTCTATCAGGGGCTACGAGCAGTACTTC.

Notes on this clonotype: Given a much more abundant clone one base away, this may be a read error. The gene calls are TRBV10-3 and TRBJ2-6, with 7 bases lining up with TRBD1. The CDR3 runs 17 residues. The V gene's germline CDR1 is ENHRY and CDR2 SYGVKD. The junction had 2 bases not matched to a gene; V was cut back by 0 bases and J by 0 bases. The CDR3 region has the DNA TGTGCCATCAGTGAGTCCAGGGGGACCTCTGGGGCCAACGTCCTGACTTTC. Amino acids: CAISESRGTSGANVLTF.

The rearrangement joins TRBV7-2 to TRBJ2-5; 7 bases agree with TRBD1. The junction had 3 bases not matched to a gene; V was cut back by 1 base and J by 4 bases. The CDR3 runs to 14 residues. CDR1 SGHTA and CDR2 FQGNSA come from the germline V gene. The CDR3 nucleotides read TGTGCCAGCAGCTTAGGGACAGGTCTAGAGACCCAGTACTTC. Amino acid sequence: CASSLGTGLETQYF.

In its sample, this clonotype was seen many times. The genes are TRBV9 and TRBJ1-1; D might be TRBD1 (5 bases). Trimming removed 1 base at V and 1 base at J, with 20 bases between. Germline V CDR1 and CDR2: SGDLS, YYNGEE. This CDR3 spans 18 amino acids. The CDR3 loop reads CASSVSPGPYEGNTEAFF. The CDR3 coding sequence is TGTGCCAGCAGCGTATCCCCGGGACCCTATGAAGGGAACACTGAAGCTTTCTTT. The full variable domain, completed using reference TRBV9 and TRBJ1-1, is DSGVTQTPKHLITATGQRVTLRCSPRSGDLSVYWYQQSLDQGLQFLIQYYNGEERAKGNILERFSAQQFPDLHSELNLSSLELGDSALYFCASSVSPGPYEGNTEAFFGQGTRLTVV.

There are a few counts of this clonotype. A much larger clone lies a single base off, so this may be a read error. The chain combines TRBV10-3 with TRBJ2-7; the D gene is possibly TRBD2 (5 bases). The CDR3 length is 11 residues. CDR1 is ENHRY and CDR2 is SYGVKD in the germline V gene. V was shortened by 4 bases and J by 6 bases, with 7 bases between the two germline ends. The CDR3 spells CAISAGSEQYF. CDR3 nucleotides: TGTGCCATCAGTGCTGGGAGCGAGCAGTACTTC.

There are many counts of this clonotype. The V gene is TRBV12-3 or TRBV12-4, the J gene TRBJ1-1, with 7 bases that match TRBD1. CDR3 length: 16 residues. V shed 3 bases, J shed 0 bases, and the junction held 7 bases outside the gene matches. For the CDR3, the DNA is TGTGCCAGCAGTTTCGTCCAGGGGGGCATGAACACTGAAGCTTTCTTT. It codes for CASSFVQGGMNTEAFF.

A note on this clonotype: A much larger clone lies one base from this, so it may be a read error. As the CDR3 is not closed by the conserved phenylalanine or tryptophan, this likely results from a read error. The V gene is TRBV10-3, the J gene TRBJ2-7, with TRBD2 identical over 8 bases. This CDR3 is built from 15 residues. J was trimmed by 4 bases and V by 0 bases; bases with no gene match: 5. Germline V gives CDR1 ENHRY, CDR2 SYGVKD. Written as DNA, the CDR3 is TGTGCCATCAGTGAGTCGGCGGGAGGATCATACGAGCAGTACCTC. This gives the protein CAISESAGGSYEQYL.

The V call is TRBV30, the J call TRBJ1-1; possibly TRBD1 for D (5 bases). V lost 3 bases, J lost 0 bases, and 8 bases lay in between. The CDR3 runs to 13 residues. Germline CDR1 reads GTSNPN; CDR2 reads SVGIG (reference sequence). The CDR3 nucleotides read TGTGCCTGGAGCCGGGACTTGAACACTGAAGCTTTCTTT. Protein product: CAWSRDLNTEAFF.

This chain links TRBV15 with TRBJ2-7; 7 bases are shared with TRBD1. Germline V CDR1 and CDR2: LNHNV, YYDKDF (reference sequence). The V segment lost 4 bases and the J segment 4 bases; nucleotides outside the gene matches: 4. This CDR3 comprises 13 residues. In nucleotides, the CDR3 is TGTGCCACCAGCATGCCGACAGGGTACGAGCAGTACTTC. It yields the protein CATSMPTGYEQYF.

The chain is built from TRBV6-5 and TRBJ1-6; D possibly corresponds to TRBD1 (6 bases). This CDR3 comprises 17 residues. The V end was cut by 0 bases, the J end by 7 bases, with 16 bases between. The germline V gene has CDR1 MNHEY and CDR2 SVGAGI. CDR3 region: CASSYSAGDRSNSPLHF. The CDR3 coding sequence is TGTGCCAGCAGTTACTCGGCGGGAGACAGGTCCAATTCACCCCTCCACTTT.